This TCR beta chain came from a study of cytomegalovirus exposure and HLA in healthy donors. General observations from the study: A list of 150 to 200 TCR beta chains associated with cytomegalovirus was given.

V was pared by 6 bases and J by 4 bases, with 8 bases of the junction left unmatched. The CDR3 sequence is 15 residues long. Germline CDR1 MNHEY, CDR2 SMNVEV (reference sequence). Sequencing was performed with immunoSEQ multiplex PCR; in TCRdb, only in-frame clones are kept and a portion is missing. The data hold roughly 130,000 clones, with 89% observed a single time. The donors were in the approximately 120-subject validation cohort; that cohort was separate from the approximately 670-subject first cohort. Regarding this clone: Its antigen remains unknown.

The rearrangement joins TRBV27 to TRBJ2-3; TRBD2 aligns across 9 bases. The sequenced sample consisted of PBMCs. The receptor was derived from a man younger than 40 in good health and CMV-seronegative. CDR3 sequence reads: CASSLFGGGADTQYF. The CDR3 nucleotides read TGTGCCAGCAGCCTCTTTGGCGGGGGGGCAGATACGCAGTATTTT.